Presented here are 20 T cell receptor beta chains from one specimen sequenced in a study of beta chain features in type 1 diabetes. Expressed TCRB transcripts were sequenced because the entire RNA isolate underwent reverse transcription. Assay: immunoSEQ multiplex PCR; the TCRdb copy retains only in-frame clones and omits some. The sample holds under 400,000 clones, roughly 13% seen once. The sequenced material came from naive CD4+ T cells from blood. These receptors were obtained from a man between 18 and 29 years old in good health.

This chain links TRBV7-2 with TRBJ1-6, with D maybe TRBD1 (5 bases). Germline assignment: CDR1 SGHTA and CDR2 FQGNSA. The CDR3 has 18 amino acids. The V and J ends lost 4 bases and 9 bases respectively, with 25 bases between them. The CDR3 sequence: CASSSTTGQIVGSSPLHF. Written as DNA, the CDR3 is TGTGCCAGCAGCTCCACGACCGGACAAATAGTCGGCAGTTCACCCCTCCACTTT.

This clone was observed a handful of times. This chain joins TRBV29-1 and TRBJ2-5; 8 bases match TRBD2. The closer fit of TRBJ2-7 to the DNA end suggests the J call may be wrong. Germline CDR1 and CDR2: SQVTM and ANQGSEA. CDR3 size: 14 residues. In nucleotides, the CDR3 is TGCAGCGTTGAAGATCGGGGGGGCCCCTACGAGCAGTACTTC. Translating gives CSVEDRGGPYEQYF.

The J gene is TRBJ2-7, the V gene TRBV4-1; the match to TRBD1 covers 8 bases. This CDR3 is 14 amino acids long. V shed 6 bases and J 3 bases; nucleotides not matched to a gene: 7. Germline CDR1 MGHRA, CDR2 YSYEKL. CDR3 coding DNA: TGCGCCAGCAGTCCCGGACAGGGAATCTACGAGCAGTACTTC. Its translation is CASSPGQGIYEQYF.

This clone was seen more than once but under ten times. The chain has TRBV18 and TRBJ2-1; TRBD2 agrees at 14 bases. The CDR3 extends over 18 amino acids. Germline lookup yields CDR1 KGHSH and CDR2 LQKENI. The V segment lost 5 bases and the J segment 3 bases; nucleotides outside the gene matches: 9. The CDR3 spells CASSFSGTSGSFYNEQFF. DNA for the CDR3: TGTGCCAGCTCATTTTCCGGGACTAGCGGGAGTTTCTACAATGAGCAGTTCTTC.

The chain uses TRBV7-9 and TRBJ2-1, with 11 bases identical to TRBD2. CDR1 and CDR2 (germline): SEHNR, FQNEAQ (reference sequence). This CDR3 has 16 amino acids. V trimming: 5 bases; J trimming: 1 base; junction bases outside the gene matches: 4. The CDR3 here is CASSRRTSGSYNEQFF. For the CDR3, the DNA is TGTGCCAGCAGCCGACGGACTAGCGGGTCCTACAATGAGCAGTTCTTC. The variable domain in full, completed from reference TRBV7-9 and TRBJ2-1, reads DTGVSQNPRHKITKRGQNVTFRCDPISEHNRLYWYRQTLGQGPEFLTYFQNEAQLEKSRLLSDRFSAERPKGSFSTLEIQRTEQGDSAMYLCASSRRTSGSYNEQFFGPGTRLTVL.

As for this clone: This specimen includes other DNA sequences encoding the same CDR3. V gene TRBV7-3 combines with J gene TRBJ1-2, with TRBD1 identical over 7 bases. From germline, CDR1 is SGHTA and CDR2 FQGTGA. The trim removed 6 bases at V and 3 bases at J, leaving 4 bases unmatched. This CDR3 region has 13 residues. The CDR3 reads CASSLDRDYGYTF. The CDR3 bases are TGTGCCAGCAGTCTCGACAGGGACTATGGCTACACCTTC.

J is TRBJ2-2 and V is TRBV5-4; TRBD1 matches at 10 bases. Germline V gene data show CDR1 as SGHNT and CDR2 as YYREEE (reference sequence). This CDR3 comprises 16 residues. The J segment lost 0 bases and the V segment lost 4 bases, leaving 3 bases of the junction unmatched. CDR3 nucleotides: TGTGCCAGCAGCGTCGGACAGGGGGCGAACACCGGGGAGCTGTTTTTT. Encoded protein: CASSVGQGANTGELFF.

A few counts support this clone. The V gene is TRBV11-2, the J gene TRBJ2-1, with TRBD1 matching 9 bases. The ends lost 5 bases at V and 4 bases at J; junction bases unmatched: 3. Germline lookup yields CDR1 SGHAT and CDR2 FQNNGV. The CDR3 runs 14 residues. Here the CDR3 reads CASSRQGDYNEQFF. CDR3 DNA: TGTGCCAGCAGCCGACAGGGGGATTACAATGAGCAGTTCTTC.

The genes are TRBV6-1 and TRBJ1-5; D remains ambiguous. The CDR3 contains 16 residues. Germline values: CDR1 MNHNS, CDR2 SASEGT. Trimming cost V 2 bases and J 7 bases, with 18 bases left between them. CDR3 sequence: CASSERSEGAGQPQHF. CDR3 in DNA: TGTGCCAGCAGTGAAAGATCTGAGGGCGCAGGACAGCCCCAGCATTTT.

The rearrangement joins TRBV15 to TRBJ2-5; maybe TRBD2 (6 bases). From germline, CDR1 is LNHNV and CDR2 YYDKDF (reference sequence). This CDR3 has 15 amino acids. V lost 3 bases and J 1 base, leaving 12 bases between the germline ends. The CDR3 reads CATSRGGGAQETQYF. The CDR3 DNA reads TGTGCCACCAGCAGGGGGGGAGGAGCCCAAGAGACCCAGTACTTC.

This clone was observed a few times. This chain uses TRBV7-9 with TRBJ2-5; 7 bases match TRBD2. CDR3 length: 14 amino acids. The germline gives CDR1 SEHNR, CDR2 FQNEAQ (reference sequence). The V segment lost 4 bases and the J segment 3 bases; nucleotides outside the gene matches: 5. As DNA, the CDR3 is TGTGCCAGCAGCTCCCCTGGGAGGGAAGAGACCCAGTACTTC. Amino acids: CASSSPGREETQYF.

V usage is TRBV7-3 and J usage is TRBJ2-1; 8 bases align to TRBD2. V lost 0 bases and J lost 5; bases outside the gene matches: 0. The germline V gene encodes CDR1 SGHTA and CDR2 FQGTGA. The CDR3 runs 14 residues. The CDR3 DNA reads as TGTGCCAGCAGCTTAACTAGCGGGAACAATGAGCAGTTCTTC. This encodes CASSLTSGNNEQFF.

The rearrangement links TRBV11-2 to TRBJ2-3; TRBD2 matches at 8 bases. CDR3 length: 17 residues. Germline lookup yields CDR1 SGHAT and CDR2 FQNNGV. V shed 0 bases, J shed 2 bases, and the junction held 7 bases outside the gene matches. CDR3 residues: CASSLDRASGFTDTQYF. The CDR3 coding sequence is TGTGCCAGCAGCTTAGATCGTGCTAGCGGGTTCACAGATACGCAGTATTTT. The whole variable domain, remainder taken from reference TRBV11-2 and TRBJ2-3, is EAGVAQSPRYKIIEKRQSVAFWCNPISGHATLYWYQQILGQGPKLLIQFQNNGVVDDSQLPKDRFSAERLKGVDSTLKIQPAKLEDSAVYLCASSLDRASGFTDTQYFGPGTRLTVL.

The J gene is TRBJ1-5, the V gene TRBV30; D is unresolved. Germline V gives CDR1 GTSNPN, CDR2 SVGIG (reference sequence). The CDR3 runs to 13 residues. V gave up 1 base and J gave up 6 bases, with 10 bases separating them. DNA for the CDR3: TGTGCCTGGAGTGAAAACAGAGTTCAGCCCCAGCATTTT. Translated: CAWSENRVQPQHF.

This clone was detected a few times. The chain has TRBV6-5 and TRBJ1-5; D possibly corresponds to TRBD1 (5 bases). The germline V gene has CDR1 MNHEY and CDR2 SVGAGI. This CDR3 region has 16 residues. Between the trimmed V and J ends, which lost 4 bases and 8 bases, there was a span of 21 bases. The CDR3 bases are TGTGCCAGCAGTTGGGGCCTGATTAGGGAGGAAAAGCCCCAGCATTTT. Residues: CASSWGLIREEKPQHF.

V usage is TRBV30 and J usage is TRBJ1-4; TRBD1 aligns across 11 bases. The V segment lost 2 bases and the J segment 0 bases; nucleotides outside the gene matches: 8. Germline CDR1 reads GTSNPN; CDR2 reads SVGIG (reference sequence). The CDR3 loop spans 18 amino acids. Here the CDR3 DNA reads TGTGCCTGGAGTATCGGACAGGGGGCGAGAGCAACTAATGAAAAACTGTTTTTT. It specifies CAWSIGQGARATNEKLFF.

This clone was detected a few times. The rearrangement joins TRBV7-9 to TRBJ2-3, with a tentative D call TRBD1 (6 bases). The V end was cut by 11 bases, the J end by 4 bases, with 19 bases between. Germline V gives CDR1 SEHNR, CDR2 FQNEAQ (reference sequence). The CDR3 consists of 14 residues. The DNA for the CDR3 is TGTGCCGGGACCAATACAGGGTATGCAGATACGCAGTATTTT. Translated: CAGTNTGYADTQYF.

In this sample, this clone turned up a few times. The CDR3, as DNA: TGTGCCAGCAGTTATTACGGACTGCAGGCGGAGACCCAGTACTTC. As protein: CASSYYGLQAETQYF. The chain is built from TRBV6-5 and TRBJ2-5; a possible D gene is TRBD2 (5 bases). Between the trimmed V and J ends, which lost 3 bases and 5 bases, there was a span of 16 bases. The CDR3 spans 15 residues. The germline gives CDR1 MNHEY, CDR2 SVGAGI.

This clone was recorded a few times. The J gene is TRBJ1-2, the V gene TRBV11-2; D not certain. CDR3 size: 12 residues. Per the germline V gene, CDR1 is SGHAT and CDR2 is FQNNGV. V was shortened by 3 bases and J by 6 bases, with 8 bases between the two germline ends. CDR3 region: CASSFGRDGYTF. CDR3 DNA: TGTGCCAGCAGCTTTGGTCGGGATGGCTACACCTTC.

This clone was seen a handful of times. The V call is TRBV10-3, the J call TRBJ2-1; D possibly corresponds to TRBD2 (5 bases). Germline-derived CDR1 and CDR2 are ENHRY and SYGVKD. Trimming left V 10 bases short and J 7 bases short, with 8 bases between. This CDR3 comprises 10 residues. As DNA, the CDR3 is TGTGCCACCGGACTTAATGAGCAGTTCTTC. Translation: CATGLNEQFF.